The rows below give T cell receptor beta chains drawn from one sample of a study of control samples from healthy donors and cancer patients. TCRdb keeps only in-frame clones here, not all; method: immunoSEQ multiplex PCR. The sample records roughly 400,000 clones, more than 80% being singletons. Sequenced input: PBMCs. The receptor source for this set is a man aged 40-49 years with head and neck cancer. CDR3s include the opening cysteine and the closing phenylalanine or tryptophan. The D gene is left open where the match is weak.

TRBD1	TRBV9	14	CASSPTGGGQPQHF
TRBD1	TRBV5-1	15	CASSQGQGAGTEAFF
-	TRBV7-2	13	CASSFSGRTEAFF
-	TRBV30	13	CAWSPATNEKLFF
TRBD1	TRBV6-1	14	CASSERQGNTEAFF
-	TRBV7-2	16	CASRFTRERALDEQFF
TRBD1	TRBV28	16	CASSPRRDRANNEQFF
-	TRBV9	13	CASSAPGSGELFF
-	TRBV3-1/TRBV3-2	14	CASSPEFSGNTIYF
-	TRBV28	14	CASSTGPSGNGYTF
TRBD1	TRBV5-6	16	CASSLAPGQGSHEQYF
-	TRBV19	16	CASSIWDNYSNQPQHF
TRBD1	TRBV3-1/TRBV3-2	14	CASSIRDRGAEQYF
TRBD2	TRBV2	15	CASTYSSGIYNEQFF
-	TRBV6-5	15	CASSYSGDTGQPQHF
-	TRBV4-3	16	CASSQGAGRGVNGYTF
TRBD1	TRBV7-9	16	CASSPPGDRLNTEAFF
-	TRBV30	16	CAWSVISGPLNYGYTF
TRBD2	TRBV15	18	CATSRDRTSGRLYNEQFF
-	TRBV11-2	13	CASSRGLDQPQHF
TRBD1	TRBV30	13	CAWDRGHGHEQYF
-	TRBV6-4	15	CASSDSGEPGSPLHF
TRBD2	TRBV28	15	CASSTGTSGGSEQYF
TRBD1	TRBV27	14	CASSVDRANTEAFF
TRBD1	TRBV28	18	CASIRGQGKVEVSDTQYF
-	TRBV3-1/TRBV3-2	12	CASSLADGEQFF
TRBD2	TRBV28	15	CASSPLAEIAYEQYF
-	TRBV5-1	17	CASSLEAQGSTNEKLFF
TRBD2	TRBV7-8	16	CASSITSGVTTDTQYF
-	TRBV7-2	15	CASSSVGTPNTEAFF
-	TRBV5-5	14	CASSSIGLGQIGIF
TRBD2	TRBV10-2	15	CASSEFGGGFATQYF
TRBD1	TRBV6-6	15	CASAGDPGGRVEAFF